The 12 T cell receptor beta chains below all came from one sample that was sequenced in a study of cytomegalovirus exposure and HLA in healthy donors. Profiled with immunoSEQ multiplex PCR; TCRdb holds only in-frame clones, not every one. The data contain approximately 150,000 clones, about 87% of them singletons. Sequences were obtained from PBMCs. Receptors were obtained from a young man in good health and CMV-seropositive.

The rearrangement uses TRBV9 and TRBJ2-1; a possible D gene is TRBD1 (5 bases). The CDR3 totals 15 residues. V shed 6 bases and J shed 0 bases, with 13 bases lying between them. The germline CDR1 and CDR2 sequences are SGDLS and YYNGEE. The CDR3 DNA sequence: TGTGCCAGCAATGGCGCGGACAACTCCTACAATGAGCAGTTCTTC. Its translation: CASNGADNSYNEQFF.

This chain joins TRBV11-2 and TRBJ2-7; TRBD1 agrees at 7 bases. The CDR3 totals 15 residues. The germline V gene encodes CDR1 SGHAT and CDR2 FQNNGV. With V trimmed by 3 bases and J by 3 bases, 8 bases remained unmatched. CDR3 nucleotide sequence: TGTGCCAGCAGCTTCTCGACAGGGAAGAACTACGAGCAGTACTTC. Amino acids: CASSFSTGKNYEQYF.

The chain couples TRBV5-4 to TRBJ1-1, with a tentative D call TRBD1 (6 bases). The CDR3 covers 13 residues. Deletions cut 6 bases from V and 4 bases from J, with 13 bases between. The V gene's germline CDR1 is SGHNT and CDR2 YYREEE (reference sequence). The CDR3 region is CASTRGGATEAFF. DNA of the CDR3: TGTGCCAGCACCCGAGGGGGGGCCACTGAAGCTTTCTTT.

This clone is a singleton in its sample. The chain employs TRBV6-1 and TRBJ1-5; D is uncertain. Germline CDR1 is MNHNS and CDR2 is SASEGT. V lost 0 bases to trimming and J lost 1 base, with 7 bases between them. The CDR3 covers 15 residues. CDR3 bases: TGTGCCAGCAGTGAAGCGCGCTGGAGCAATCAGCCCCAGCATTTT. Translating it yields CASSEARWSNQPQHF.

The chain links TRBV9 to TRBJ2-5; no definite D call. This CDR3 spans 13 amino acids. V was cut by 0 bases and J by 7 bases, with 10 bases left in between. From germline, CDR1 is SGDLS and CDR2 YYNGEE. CDR3 in DNA: TGTGCCAGCAGCGTAGTCCTCCTAGGGACCCAGTACTTC. This encodes CASSVVLLGTQYF. Combining the CDR3 with reference TRBV9 and TRBJ2-5 gives the whole variable domain DSGVTQTPKHLITATGQRVTLRCSPRSGDLSVYWYQQSLDQGLQFLIQYYNGEERAKGNILERFSAQQFPDLHSELNLSSLELGDSALYFCASSVVLLGTQYFGPGTRLLVL.

The count of this clone is one. J is TRBJ2-5 and V is TRBV2; 10 bases align to TRBD2. CDR3 length: 14 residues. Germline V gives CDR1 SNHLY, CDR2 FYNNEI. V lost 4 bases, J lost 5 bases, and 4 bases stayed unmatched. CDR3 protein: CASSGLAGAETQYF. The CDR3 bases are TGTGCCAGCAGTGGGCTAGCGGGGGCGGAGACCCAGTACTTC.

This clone was counted once. The chain links TRBV6-5 to TRBJ2-1, with D uncertain. The CDR3 sequence is 13 residues long. Trimming stripped 5 bases from V and 2 bases from J, with 7 bases between. Germline loops: CDR1 MNHEY, CDR2 SVGAGI. The CDR3: CASSSPPYNEQFF. DNA for the CDR3: TGTGCCAGCAGTAGCCCCCCCTACAATGAGCAGTTCTTC.

The J gene is TRBJ2-7, the V gene TRBV27; 8 bases are shared with TRBD1. The germline V gene encodes CDR1 MNHEY and CDR2 SMNVEV (reference sequence). This CDR3 has 10 residues. CDR3 DNA sequence: TGTGCTGCAGGGGGCAACGAGCAGTACTTC. Its translation: CAAGGNEQYF.

On this clone itself: The identical CDR3 is also encoded by other nucleotide sequences in the sample. This chain connects TRBV18 to TRBJ2-7; maybe TRBD2 (6 bases). The CDR3 totals 13 residues. The V end was cut by 3 bases, the J end by 2 bases, with 8 bases between. CDR1 and CDR2 (germline): KGHSH, LQKENI. For the CDR3, the DNA is TGTGCCAGCTCACCGGGGGGTCCCTACGAGCAGTACTTC. Its protein is CASSPGGPYEQYF.

The rearrangement links TRBV29-1 to TRBJ2-7, with D maybe TRBD1 (5 bases). The CDR3 is 14 residues long. V lost 0 bases and J 2 bases, leaving 11 bases between the germline ends. Germline V gene data show CDR1 as SQVTM and CDR2 as ANQGSEA. For the CDR3, the DNA is TGCAGCGTTGAAGATAGGGGCAGGACCTACGAGCAGTACTTC. Translation: CSVEDRGRTYEQYF.

The gene calls are TRBV5-1 and TRBJ2-5, with 10 bases fitting TRBD2. The germline gives CDR1 SGHRS, CDR2 YFSETQ. The CDR3 spans 14 residues. V was clipped by 4 bases and J by 4 bases; unmatched bases: 4. CDR3 residues: CASSLAGVGETQYF. CDR3 DNA: TGCGCCAGCAGCCTAGCGGGAGTCGGAGAGACCCAGTACTTC.

CDR3 sequence: CASSPNSPPGNTIYF. CDR3 sequence (DNA): TGTGCCAGCAGCCCGAACTCCCCCCCAGGAAACACCATATATTTT. The rearrangement joins TRBV9 to TRBJ1-3; D is undetermined. Germline CDR1 reads SGDLS; CDR2 reads YYNGEE. This CDR3 region has 15 residues. V lost 4 bases, J lost 4 bases, and 15 bases lay in between. The full variable domain, in which reference TRBV9 and TRBJ1-3 provide the parts outside the CDR3, is DSGVTQTPKHLITATGQRVTLRCSPRSGDLSVYWYQQSLDQGLQFLIQYYNGEERAKGNILERFSAQQFPDLHSELNLSSLELGDSALYFCASSPNSPPGNTIYFGEGSWLTVV.